This T cell receptor (beta chain) is drawn from a study of blood T cell repertoires in COVID-19. Study as a whole: Samples came from the United States, Italy and Spain, spanning acute and convalescent COVID-19. Nucleic acid was either cDNA or gDNA, and it came from T cells, B-cell-depleted T cells, or PBMCs.

Original methodology: Amplification of reference gene primers was used by the study to estimate nucleated cell counts. Sequenced by immunoSEQ multiplex PCR; TCRdb stores in-frame clones only, minus some. D and trimming come from the DNA, and the V and J calls and clone size come from that table. The profile shows approximately 200,000 clones, about 87% of them singletons. The sequence was obtained from a young woman with acute or convalescent COVID-19. Sequencing was carried out using peripheral blood.

CDR3 sequence: CATSRALAGDWAFF. For the CDR3, the DNA is TGTGCCACCAGCAGAGCCCTGGCTGGTGACTGGGCTTTCTTT. This chain uses TRBV15 with TRBJ1-1; unclear D gene. V shed 1 base and J shed 11 bases, with 17 bases lying between them. Germline CDR1 LNHNV, CDR2 YYDKDF (reference sequence). The CDR3 runs 14 residues.